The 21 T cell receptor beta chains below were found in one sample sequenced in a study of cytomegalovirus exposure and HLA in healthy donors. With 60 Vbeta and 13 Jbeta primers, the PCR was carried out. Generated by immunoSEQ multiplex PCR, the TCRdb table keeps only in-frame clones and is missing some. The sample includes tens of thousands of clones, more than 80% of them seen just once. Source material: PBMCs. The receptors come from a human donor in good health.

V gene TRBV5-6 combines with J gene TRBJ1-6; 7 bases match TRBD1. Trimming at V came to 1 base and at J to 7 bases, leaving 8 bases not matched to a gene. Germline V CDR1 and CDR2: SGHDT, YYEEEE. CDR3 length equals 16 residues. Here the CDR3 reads CASSLYLWDRNSPLHF. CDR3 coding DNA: TGTGCCAGCAGCTTGTATCTGTGGGACAGAAATTCACCCCTCCACTTT.

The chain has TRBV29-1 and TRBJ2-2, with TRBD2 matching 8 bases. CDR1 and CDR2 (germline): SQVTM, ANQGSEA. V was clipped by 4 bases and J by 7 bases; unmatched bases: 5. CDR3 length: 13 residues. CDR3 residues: CSVVTGGSGELFF. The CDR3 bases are TGCAGCGTTGTGACGGGGGGGAGCGGGGAGCTGTTTTTT.

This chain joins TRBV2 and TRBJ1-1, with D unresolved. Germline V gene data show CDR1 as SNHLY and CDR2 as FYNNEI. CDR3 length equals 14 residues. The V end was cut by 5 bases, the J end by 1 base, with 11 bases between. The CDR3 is CASSIWAANTEAFF. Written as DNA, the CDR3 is TGTGCCAGCAGTATTTGGGCTGCGAACACTGAAGCTTTCTTT.

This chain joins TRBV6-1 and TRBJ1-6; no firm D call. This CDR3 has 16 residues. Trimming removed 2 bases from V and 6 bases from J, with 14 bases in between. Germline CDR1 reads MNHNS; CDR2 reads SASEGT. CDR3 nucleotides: TGTGCCAGCAGTGAAAATAACAGCCCGATTAATTCACCCCTCCACTTT. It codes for CASSENNSPINSPLHF.

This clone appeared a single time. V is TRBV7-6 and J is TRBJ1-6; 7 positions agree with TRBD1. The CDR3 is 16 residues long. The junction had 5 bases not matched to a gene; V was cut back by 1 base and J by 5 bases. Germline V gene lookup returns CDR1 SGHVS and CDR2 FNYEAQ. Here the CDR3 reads CASSLGSGTDNSPLHF. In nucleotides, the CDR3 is TGTGCCAGCAGCTTAGGGTCCGGGACAGATAATTCACCCCTCCACTTT. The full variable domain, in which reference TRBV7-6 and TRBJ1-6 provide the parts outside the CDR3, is GAGVSQSPRYKVTKRGQDVALRCDPISGHVSLYWYRQALGQGPEFLTYFNYEAQQDKSGLPNDRFSAERPEGSISTLTIQRTEQRDSAMYRCASSLGSGTDNSPLHFGNGTRLTVT.

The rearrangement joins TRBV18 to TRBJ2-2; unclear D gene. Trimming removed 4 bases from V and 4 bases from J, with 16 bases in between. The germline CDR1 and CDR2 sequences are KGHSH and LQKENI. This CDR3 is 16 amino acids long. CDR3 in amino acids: CASSLRLTTGTGELFF. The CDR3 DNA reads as TGTGCCAGCTCACTTAGACTTACTACGGGCACCGGGGAGCTGTTTTTT.

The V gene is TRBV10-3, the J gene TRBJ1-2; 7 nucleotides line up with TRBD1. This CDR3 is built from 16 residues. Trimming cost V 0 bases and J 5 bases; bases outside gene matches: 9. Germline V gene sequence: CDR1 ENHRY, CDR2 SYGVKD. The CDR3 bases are TGTGCCATCAGTGAGTCGTCAGGGGGTTTACTTTATGGCTACACCTTC. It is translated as CAISESSGGLLYGYTF.

This CDR3 reads CASSLRLGNEQYF. CDR3 nucleotides: TGTGCCAGCAGTTTAAGGCTAGGAAACGAGCAGTACTTC. J is TRBJ2-7 and V is TRBV27; D is uncertain. V lost 2 bases to trimming and J lost 5 bases, with 10 bases between them. Germline values: CDR1 MNHEY, CDR2 SMNVEV (reference sequence). The CDR3 length is 13 residues.

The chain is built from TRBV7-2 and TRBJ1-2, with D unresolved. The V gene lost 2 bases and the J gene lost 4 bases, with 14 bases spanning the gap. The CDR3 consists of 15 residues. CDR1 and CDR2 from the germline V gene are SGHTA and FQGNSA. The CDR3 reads CASSLKGGSSYGYTF. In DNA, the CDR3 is TGTGCCAGCAGCTTAAAGGGTGGGAGCAGCTATGGCTACACCTTC.

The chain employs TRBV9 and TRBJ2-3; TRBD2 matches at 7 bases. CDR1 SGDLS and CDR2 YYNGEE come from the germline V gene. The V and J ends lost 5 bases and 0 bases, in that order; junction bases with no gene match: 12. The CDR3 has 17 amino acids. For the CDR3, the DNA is TGTGCCAGCAGTCATAAGGGGACTATCCTTAGCACAGATACGCAGTATTTT. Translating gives CASSHKGTILSTDTQYF.

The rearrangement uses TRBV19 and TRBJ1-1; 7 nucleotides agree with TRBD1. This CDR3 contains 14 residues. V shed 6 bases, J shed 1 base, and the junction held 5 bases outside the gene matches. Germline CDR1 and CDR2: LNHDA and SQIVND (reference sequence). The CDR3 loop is CASRTGTANTEAFF. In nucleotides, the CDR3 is TGTGCCAGTAGAACCGGGACAGCGAACACTGAAGCTTTCTTT. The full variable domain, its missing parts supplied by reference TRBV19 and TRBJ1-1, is DGGITQSPKYLFRKEGQNVTLSCEQNLNHDAMYWYRQDPGQGLRLIYYSQIVNDFQKGDIAEGYSVSREKKESFPLTVTSAQKNPTAFYLCASRTGTANTEAFFGQGTRLTVV.

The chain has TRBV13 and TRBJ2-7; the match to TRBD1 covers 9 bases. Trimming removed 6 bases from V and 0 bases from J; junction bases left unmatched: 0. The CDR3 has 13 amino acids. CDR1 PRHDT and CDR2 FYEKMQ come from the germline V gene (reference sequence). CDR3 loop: CASRGQGSYEQYF. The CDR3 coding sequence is TGTGCCAGCAGGGGACAGGGCTCCTACGAGCAGTACTTC.

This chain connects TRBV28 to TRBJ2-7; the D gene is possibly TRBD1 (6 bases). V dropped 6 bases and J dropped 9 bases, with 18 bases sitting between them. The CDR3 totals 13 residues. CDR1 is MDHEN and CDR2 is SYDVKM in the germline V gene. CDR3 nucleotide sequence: TGTGCCAGCAGCCGTCCACAGGGCGTTGGGCAGTACTTC. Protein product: CASSRPQGVGQYF. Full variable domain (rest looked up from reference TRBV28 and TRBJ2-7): DVKVTQSSRYLVKRTGEKVFLECVQDMDHENMFWYRQDPGLGLRLIYFSYDVKMKEKGDIPEGYSVSREKKERFSLILESASTNQTSMYLCASSRPQGVGQYFGPGTRLTVT.

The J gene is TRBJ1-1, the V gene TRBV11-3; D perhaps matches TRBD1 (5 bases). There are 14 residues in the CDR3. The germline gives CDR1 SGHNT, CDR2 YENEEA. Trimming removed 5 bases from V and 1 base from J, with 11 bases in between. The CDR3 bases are TGTGCCAGCAGCCTCGGGGGTTCGAACACTGAAGCTTTCTTT. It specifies CASSLGGSNTEAFF.

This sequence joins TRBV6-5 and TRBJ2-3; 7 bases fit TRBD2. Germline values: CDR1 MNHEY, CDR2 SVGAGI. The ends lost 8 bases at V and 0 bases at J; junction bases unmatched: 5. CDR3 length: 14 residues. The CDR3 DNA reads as TGTGCCAGCGGGATGGGGGGGAGCACAGATACGCAGTATTTT. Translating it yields CASGMGGSTDTQYF.

CDR3 sequence reads: CASSLRPSGGGPTDTQYF. The DNA of the CDR3 is TGCGCCAGCAGCTTGAGACCCAGTGGGGGGGGGCCCACAGATACGCAGTATTTT. The chain has TRBV5-1 and TRBJ2-3; D is perhaps TRBD2 (7 bases). There are 18 residues in the CDR3. V was clipped by 1 base and J by 2 bases, with 20 bases between them. CDR1 and CDR2 from the germline V gene are SGHRS and YFSETQ.

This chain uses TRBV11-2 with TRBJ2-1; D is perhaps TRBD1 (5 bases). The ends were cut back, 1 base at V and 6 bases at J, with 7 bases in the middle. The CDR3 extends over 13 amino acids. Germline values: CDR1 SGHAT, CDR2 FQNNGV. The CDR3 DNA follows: TGTGCCAGCAGCTTAGCACAGGCCAATGAGCAGTTCTTC. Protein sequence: CASSLAQANEQFF.

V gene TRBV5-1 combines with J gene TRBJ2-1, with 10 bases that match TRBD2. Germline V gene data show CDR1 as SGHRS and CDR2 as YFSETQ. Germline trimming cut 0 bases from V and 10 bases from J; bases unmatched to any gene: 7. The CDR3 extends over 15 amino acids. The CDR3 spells CASSLVSGGAEEQFF. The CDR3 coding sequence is TGCGCCAGCAGCTTGGTAAGCGGGGGGGCCGAGGAGCAGTTCTTC.

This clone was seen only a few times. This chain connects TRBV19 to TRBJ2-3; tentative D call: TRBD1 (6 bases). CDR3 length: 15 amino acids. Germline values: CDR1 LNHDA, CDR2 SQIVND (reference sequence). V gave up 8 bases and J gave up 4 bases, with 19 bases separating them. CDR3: CASYNPGVSADTQYF. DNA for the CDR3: TGTGCCAGTTATAATCCAGGGGTGTCAGCAGATACGCAGTATTTT.

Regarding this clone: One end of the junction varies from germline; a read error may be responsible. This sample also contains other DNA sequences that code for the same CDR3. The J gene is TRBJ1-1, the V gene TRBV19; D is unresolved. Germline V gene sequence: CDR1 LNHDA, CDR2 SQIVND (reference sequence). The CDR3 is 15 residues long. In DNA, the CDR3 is TGTGCCACCTCCCGGGAGCCGATTACGAACACTGAAGCCTTCTTT. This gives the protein CATSREPITNTEAFF.

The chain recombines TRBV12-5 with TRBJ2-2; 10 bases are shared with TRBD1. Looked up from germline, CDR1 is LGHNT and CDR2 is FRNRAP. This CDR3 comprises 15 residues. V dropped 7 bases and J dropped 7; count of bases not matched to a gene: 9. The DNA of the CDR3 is TGTGCTAGTGACGTCGGGACAGGGGTTCTCGGGGAGCTGTTTTTT. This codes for CASDVGTGVLGELFF. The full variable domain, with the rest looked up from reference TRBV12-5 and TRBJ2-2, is DARVTQTPRHKVTEMGQEVTMRCQPILGHNTVFWYRQTMMQGLELLAYFRNRAPLDDSGMPKDRFSAEMPDATLATLKIQPSEPRDSAVYFCASDVGTGVLGELFFGEGSRLTVL.